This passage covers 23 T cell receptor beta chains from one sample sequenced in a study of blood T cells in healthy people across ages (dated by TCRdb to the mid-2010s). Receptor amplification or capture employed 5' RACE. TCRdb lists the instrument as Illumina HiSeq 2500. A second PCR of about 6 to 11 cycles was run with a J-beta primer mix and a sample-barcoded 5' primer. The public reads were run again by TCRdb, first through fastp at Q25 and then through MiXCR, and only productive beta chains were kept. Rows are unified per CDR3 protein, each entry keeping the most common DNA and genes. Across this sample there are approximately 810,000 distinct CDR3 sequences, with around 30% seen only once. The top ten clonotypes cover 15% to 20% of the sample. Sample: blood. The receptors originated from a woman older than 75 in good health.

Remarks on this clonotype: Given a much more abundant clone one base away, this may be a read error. The CDR3 region is CASSLGQGAGNEQYF. The CDR3 coding sequence is TGTGCCAGCAGCCTCGGACAGGGGGCTGGCAATGAGCAGTACTTC. This chain links TRBV3-1 with TRBJ2-7; 11 nucleotides match TRBD1. The V and J ends lost 4 bases and 7 bases, in that order; junction bases with no gene match: 9. The CDR3 has 15 residues. Germline V gene data show CDR1 as LGHDT and CDR2 as YNNKEL (reference sequence).

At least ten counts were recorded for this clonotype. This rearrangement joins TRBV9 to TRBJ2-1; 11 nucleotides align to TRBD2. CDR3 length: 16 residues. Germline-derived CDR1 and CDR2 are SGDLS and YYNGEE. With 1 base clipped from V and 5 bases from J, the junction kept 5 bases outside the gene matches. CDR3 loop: CASSVPSSGGHNEQFF. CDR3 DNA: TGTGCCAGCAGCGTACCCTCTAGCGGGGGGCACAATGAGCAGTTCTTC.

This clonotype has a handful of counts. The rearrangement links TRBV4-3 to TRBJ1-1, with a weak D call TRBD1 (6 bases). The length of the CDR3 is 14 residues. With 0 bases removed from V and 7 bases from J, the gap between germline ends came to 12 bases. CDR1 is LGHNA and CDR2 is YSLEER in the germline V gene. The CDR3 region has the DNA TGCGCCAGCAGCCAAGATAGGGGGGTTCGTGAAGCTTTCTTT. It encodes CASSQDRGVREAFF.

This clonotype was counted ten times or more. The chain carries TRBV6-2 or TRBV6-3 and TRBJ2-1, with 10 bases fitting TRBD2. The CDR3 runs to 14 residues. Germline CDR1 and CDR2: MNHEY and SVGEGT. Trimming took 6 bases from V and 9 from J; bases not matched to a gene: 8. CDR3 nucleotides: TGTGCCAGCAGGAACAGCGGGGGGGCCGGTGAGCAGTTCTTC. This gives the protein CASRNSGGAGEQFF.

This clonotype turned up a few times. The CDR3 DNA sequence: TGTGCCAGCAGCCCGACAGGGACTTATTCACCCCTCCACTTT. Its translation is CASSPTGTYSPLHF. The chain combines TRBV5-6 with TRBJ1-6; 7 bases match TRBD1. This CDR3 region has 14 residues. After removal of 4 bases from V and 8 bases from J, the junction contained 6 bases not matched to a gene. Per the germline V gene, CDR1 is SGHDT and CDR2 is YYEEEE.

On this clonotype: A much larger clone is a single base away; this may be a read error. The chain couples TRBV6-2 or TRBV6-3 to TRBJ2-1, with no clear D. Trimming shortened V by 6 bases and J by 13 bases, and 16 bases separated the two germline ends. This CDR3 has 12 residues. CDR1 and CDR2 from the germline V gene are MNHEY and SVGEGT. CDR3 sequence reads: CASSPTAHHQFF. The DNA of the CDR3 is TGTGCCAGCAGCCCGACTGCACACCATCAGTTCTTC.

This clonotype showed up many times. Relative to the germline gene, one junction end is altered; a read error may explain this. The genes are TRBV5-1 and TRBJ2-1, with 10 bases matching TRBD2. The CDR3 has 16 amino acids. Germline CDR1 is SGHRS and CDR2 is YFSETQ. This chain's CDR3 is CASSLAASGGYNEQFF. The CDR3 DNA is TGTGCCAGCAGCTTAGCGGCTAGCGGGGGTTACAATGAGCAGTTCTTC. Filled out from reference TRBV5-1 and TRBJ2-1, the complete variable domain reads KAGVTQTPRYLIKTRGQQVTLSCSPISGHRSVSWYQQTPGQGLQFLFEYFSETQRNKGNFPGRFSGRQFSNSRSEMNVSTLELGDSALYLCASSLAASGGYNEQFFGPGTRLTVL.

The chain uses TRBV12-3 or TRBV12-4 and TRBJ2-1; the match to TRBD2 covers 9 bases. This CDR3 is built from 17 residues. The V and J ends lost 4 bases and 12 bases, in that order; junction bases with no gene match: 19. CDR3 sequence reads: CASSSSPGTSLGTRQFF. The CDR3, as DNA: TGTGCCAGCAGTTCGTCCCCCGGGACTAGCCTGGGGACTCGGCAGTTCTTC.

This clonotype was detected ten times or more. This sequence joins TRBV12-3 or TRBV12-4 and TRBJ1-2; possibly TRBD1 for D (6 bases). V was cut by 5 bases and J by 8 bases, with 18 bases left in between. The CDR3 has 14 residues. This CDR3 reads CASSQTHRDGGYTF. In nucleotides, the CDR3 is TGTGCCAGCAGTCAAACTCACAGGGACGGAGGCTACACCTTC.

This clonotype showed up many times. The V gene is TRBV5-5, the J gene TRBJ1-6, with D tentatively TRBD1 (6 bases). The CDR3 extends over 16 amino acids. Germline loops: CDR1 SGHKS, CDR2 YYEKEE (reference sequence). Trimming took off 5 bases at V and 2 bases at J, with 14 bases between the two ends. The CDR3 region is CASSQDSRPYNSPLHF. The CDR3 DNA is TGTGCCAGCAGTCAGGACAGCCGGCCCTATAATTCACCCCTCCACTTT. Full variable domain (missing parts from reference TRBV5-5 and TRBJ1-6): DAGVTQSPTHLIKTRGQQVTLRCSPISGHKSVSWYQQVLGQGPQFIFQYYEKEERGRGNFPDRFSARQFPNYSSELNVNALLLGDSALYLCASSQDSRPYNSPLHFGNGTRLTVT.

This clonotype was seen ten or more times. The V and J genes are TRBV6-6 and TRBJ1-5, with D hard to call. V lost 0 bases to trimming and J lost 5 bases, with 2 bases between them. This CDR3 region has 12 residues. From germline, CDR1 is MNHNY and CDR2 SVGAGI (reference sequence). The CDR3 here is CASSYSDQPQHF. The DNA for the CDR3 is TGTGCCAGCAGTTACTCGGATCAGCCCCAGCATTTT.

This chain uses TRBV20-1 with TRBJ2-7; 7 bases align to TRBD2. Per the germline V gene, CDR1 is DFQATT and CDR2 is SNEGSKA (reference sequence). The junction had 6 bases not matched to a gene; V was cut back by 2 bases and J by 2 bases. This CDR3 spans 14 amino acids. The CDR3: CSARIPGLPYEQYF. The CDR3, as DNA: TGCAGTGCTAGAATTCCGGGACTACCCTACGAGCAGTACTTC.

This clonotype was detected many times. CDR3 sequence reads: CSVETLAGDTQYF. Written as DNA, the CDR3 is TGCAGCGTTGAAACCCTAGCGGGCGATACGCAGTATTTT. This sequence joins TRBV29-1 and TRBJ2-3, with 8 bases aligning to TRBD2. J gave up 6 bases and V 2 bases, and 4 bases lay outside the gene matches. The CDR3 sequence is 13 residues long. Germline V gene data show CDR1 as SQVTM and CDR2 as ANQGSEA.

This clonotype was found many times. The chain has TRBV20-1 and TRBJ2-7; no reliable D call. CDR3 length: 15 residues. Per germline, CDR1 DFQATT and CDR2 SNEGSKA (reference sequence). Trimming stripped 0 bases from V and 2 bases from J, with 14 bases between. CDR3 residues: CSARDDSLYPYEQYF. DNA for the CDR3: TGCAGTGCTAGAGATGATAGTCTATATCCCTACGAGCAGTACTTC.

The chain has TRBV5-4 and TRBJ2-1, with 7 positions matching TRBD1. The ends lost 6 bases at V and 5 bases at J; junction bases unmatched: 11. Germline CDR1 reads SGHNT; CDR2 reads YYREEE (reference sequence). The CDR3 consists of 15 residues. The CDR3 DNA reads TGTGCCAGCACCAGATCCGGGACAGTGAACAATGAGCAGTTCTTC. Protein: CASTRSGTVNNEQFF.

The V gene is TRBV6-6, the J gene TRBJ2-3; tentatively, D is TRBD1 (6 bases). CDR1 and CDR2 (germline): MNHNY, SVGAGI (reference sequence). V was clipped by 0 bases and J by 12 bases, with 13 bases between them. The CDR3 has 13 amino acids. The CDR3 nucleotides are TGTGCCAGCAGTTACTCGGACCGACAGGTTCAGTATTTT. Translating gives CASSYSDRQVQYF.

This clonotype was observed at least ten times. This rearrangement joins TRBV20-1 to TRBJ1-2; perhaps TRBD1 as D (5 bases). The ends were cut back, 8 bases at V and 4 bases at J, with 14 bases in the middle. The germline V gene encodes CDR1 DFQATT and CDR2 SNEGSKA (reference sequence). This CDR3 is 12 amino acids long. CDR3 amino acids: CSPTAFGYGYTF. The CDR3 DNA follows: TGCAGTCCGACAGCTTTCGGCTATGGCTACACCTTC.

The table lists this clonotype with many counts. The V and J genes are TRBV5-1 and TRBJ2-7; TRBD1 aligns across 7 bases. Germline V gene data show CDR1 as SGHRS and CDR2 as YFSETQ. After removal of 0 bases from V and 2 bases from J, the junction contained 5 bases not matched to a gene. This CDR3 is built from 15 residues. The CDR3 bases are TGCGCCAGCAGCTTGGTATCAGGGGGAGCCTACGAGCAGTACTTC. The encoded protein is CASSLVSGGAYEQYF. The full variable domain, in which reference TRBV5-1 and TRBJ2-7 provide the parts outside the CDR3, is KAGVTQTPRYLIKTRGQQVTLSCSPISGHRSVSWYQQTPGQGLQFLFEYFSETQRNKGNFPGRFSGRQFSNSRSEMNVSTLELGDSALYLCASSLVSGGAYEQYFGPGTRLTVT.

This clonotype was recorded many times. CDR3 protein: CASSQEYAGGYEQYF. CDR3 bases: TGCGCCAGCAGCCAAGAGTACGCAGGGGGCTACGAGCAGTACTTC. The genes are TRBV4-3 and TRBJ2-7, with 7 bases fitting TRBD1. The CDR3 runs to 15 residues. With 0 bases clipped from V and 3 bases from J, the junction kept 5 bases outside the gene matches. CDR1 and CDR2 (germline): LGHNA, YSLEER.

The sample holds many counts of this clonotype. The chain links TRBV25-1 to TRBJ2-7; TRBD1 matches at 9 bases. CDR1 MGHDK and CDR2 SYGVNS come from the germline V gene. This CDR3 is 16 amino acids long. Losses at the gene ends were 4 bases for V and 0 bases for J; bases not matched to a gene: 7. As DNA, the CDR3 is TGTGCCAGCAGTGGACCTGGGACAGGGAGCTCCTACGAGCAGTACTTC. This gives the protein CASSGPGTGSSYEQYF.

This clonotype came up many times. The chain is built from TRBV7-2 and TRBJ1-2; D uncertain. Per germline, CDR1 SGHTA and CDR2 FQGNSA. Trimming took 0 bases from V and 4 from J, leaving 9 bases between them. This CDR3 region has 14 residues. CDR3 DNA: TGTGCCAGCAGCTTAGCTTACAGCCTCTATGGCTACACCTTC. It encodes CASSLAYSLYGYTF.

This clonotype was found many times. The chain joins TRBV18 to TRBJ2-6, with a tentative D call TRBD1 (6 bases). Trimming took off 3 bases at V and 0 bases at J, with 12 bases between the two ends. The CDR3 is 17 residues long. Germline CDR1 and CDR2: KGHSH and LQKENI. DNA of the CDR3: TGTGCCAGCTCACCTGCGACAGGATTCTCTGGGGCCAACGTCCTGACTTTC. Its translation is CASSPATGFSGANVLTF.

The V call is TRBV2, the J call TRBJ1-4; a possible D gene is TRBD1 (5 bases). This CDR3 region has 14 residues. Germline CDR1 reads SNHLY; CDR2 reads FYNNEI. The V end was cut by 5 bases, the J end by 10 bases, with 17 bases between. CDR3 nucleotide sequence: TGTGCCAGCAGTACAGGTCCCAGAGGCAGAAAACTGTTTTTT. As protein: CASSTGPRGRKLFF.